This TCR beta chain came from a study of blood T cell repertoires in COVID-19. Study information: Samples of COVID-19 (acute and convalescent) were obtained from the United States, Italy and Spain. The analysed material was cDNA or gDNA that came from T cells, B-cell-depleted T cells, or PBMCs.

Some clones are missing from TCRdb's copy, which holds only in-frame ones; the method was immunoSEQ multiplex PCR. The sample contains over 100,000 clones, roughly three quarters of which appear only once. The sample consisted of peripheral blood. This clonotype was obtained from an elderly woman with acute or convalescent COVID-19.

The CDR3 coding sequence is TGTGCCTGGAGGGAGGTCAGGCTCAATGAAAAACTGTTTTTT. Protein sequence: CAWREVRLNEKLFF. V and J are TRBV30 and TRBJ1-4; D unclear. Trimming pared 3 bases from V and 5 bases from J, leaving 13 bases between. Germline CDR1 reads GTSNPN; CDR2 reads SVGIG (reference sequence). The CDR3 totals 14 residues.